This TCR beta chain is from a study of blood T cell repertoires in COVID-19. Looking at the study overall: Samples came from the United States, Italy and Spain, spanning acute and convalescent COVID-19. Nucleic acid was either cDNA or gDNA, and it came from T cells, B-cell-depleted T cells, or PBMCs.

Authors' methods: Nucleated cell counts were estimated from reference gene primer amplification. Using immunoSEQ multiplex PCR, the repertoire was profiled, and TCRdb retains in-frame clones only, with some absent. The D gene and trimming were derived from the DNA, and the V and J assignments and clone size from that table. Counted here are about 90,000 clones, approximately 92% occurring once; the ten biggest clones make up under 7.5%. Concerning this clone itself: The sample has other DNA sequences that encode this CDR3 too.

The CDR3 contains 12 residues. Germline trimming cut 5 bases from V and 6 bases from J; bases unmatched to any gene: 2. Germline CDR1 KGHDR, CDR2 SFDVKD. Sequencing used peripheral blood. The TCR originated in a woman aged 55-69 years with active COVID-19. This chain uses TRBV24-1 with TRBJ2-7; 8 bases match TRBD1. The CDR3 sequence: CATSVTGGEQYF. For the CDR3, the DNA is TGTGCCACCAGTGTCACAGGGGGCGAGCAGTACTTC.